One T cell receptor (beta chain) is described in this entry. Its target is unknown. A read error may be the cause here, since a much bigger clone is one base away. Methods described previously, with TCR primers listed, were used for bulk TCR libraries. One entry per CDR3 protein results from TCRdb running MiXCR on the PCR reads. The table lists approximately 680,000 distinct CDR3 sequences, about 25% of them singletons, with 0.78% in the top ten. V lost 5 bases to trimming and J lost 1 base, with 19 bases between them. The CDR3 covers 17 residues. Looked up from germline, CDR1 is MNHEY and CDR2 is SMNVEV (reference sequence). These data belong to a study of molecular identifiers for immune sequencing clone quantification. Each library that profiled naive CD8 cells came from roughly 20,000 to 1,000,000 sorted cells with 10%, 30% or 50% RNA. Study-wide results and caveats: Clones above 20 RNA copies contained over 98% of effector molecules and under 1% of naive molecules. Researchers reportedly could pick up spiked Jurkat TCR RNA from one cell mixed into one million naive cells.

This chain joins TRBV27 and TRBJ2-3, with a weak D call TRBD1 (6 bases). Sample: naive CD8+ T cells from blood, with Jurkat cell RNA spiked in. The sample's subset: FACS-sorted CD8+CD4-CCR7+CD45RA+ naive T cells. This receptor was obtained from a human donor in good health. Some libraries in this study had Jurkat cell RNA spiked in. The CDR3 nucleotides read TGTGCCAGCAGTACTCGACAGGAGCCGACTGGCACAGATACGCAGTATTTT. Translating gives CASSTRQEPTGTDTQYF.